This T cell receptor (beta chain) emerged from a study of T cells expressing NK-cell markers. In the study overall: Sorted CD3+CD56-NKG2C+, CD3+CD56+NKG2C- and CD3+CD56+NKG2C+ T cells were the source of the TCR beta repertoires. Out of eight donors sequenced, seven tested HCMV-seropositive and the remaining one seronegative. Study-wide findings and caveats: Certain NKG2C+ T cell clones were expanded, and their HCMV specificity remained unclear.

As for this clonotype: Its antigen is unidentified.

This CDR3 has 14 residues. Germline assignment: CDR1 SEHNR and CDR2 FQNEAQ (reference sequence). Researchers built TCR beta cDNA using 5'RACE template switching with UMIs. TCRdb reanalyzed the 5' RACE reads, giving one entry per CDR3 protein sequence and no DNA. The sample yields about 170,000 distinct CDR3 sequences, of which the top ten take up 20%. Specimen: blood T cells: a sorted CD56 or NKG2C T cell subset, CD4+ or CD8+ T cells, or bulk PBMC T cells (not recorded which). The gene calls are TRBV7-9 and TRBJ1-4; TCRdb calls TRBD1, which cannot be checked without DNA. This clonotype was sampled from a man aged 18 to 70 in good health. The CDR3 here is CASSLTEGSEKLFF.